This T cell receptor (beta chain) is from a study of T cells in Graves' hyperthyroidism and ophthalmopathy. Study-wide results and limits: Blood also held most thyroid clonotypes expanded beyond 0.001.

The CDR3 covers 12 residues. The germline CDR1 and CDR2 sequences are SGHRS and YFSETQ. V dropped 0 bases and J dropped 7 bases, with 8 bases sitting between them. TCR beta CDR3 region amplification was performed from RNA transcripts. TCR CDR3 underwent first-round RT-PCR with the HTBI primer set. TCRdb reanalysed the multiplex PCR reads using MiXCR and keeps one entry per CDR3 protein. Among over 650,000 distinct CDR3 sequences listed, less than 20% were seen once. Graves' hyperthyroidism is called stable when ophthalmopathy does not progress within 18 months. This clonotype was counted many times. The antigen remains unidentified.

The sequencing sample was made of blood. The receptor comes from a man between 18 and 35 years old with Graves' hyperthyroidism. The chain carries TRBV5-1 and TRBJ2-7; D not certain. CDR3 nucleotide sequence: TGCGCCAGCAGCTTGGAGGCGAGGGAGCAGTACTTC. Its translation: CASSLEAREQYF.